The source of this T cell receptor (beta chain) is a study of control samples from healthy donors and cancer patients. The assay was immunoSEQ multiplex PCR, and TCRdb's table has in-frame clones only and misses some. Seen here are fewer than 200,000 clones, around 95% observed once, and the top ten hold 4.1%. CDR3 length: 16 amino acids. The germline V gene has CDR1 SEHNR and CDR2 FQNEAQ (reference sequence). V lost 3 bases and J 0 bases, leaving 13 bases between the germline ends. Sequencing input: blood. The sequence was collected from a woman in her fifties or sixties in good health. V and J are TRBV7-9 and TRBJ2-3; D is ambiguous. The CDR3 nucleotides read TGTGCCAGCAGCTTTCTTTTAGAACCTAGCACAGATACGCAGTATTTT. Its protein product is CASSFLLEPSTDTQYF.